The sequence of this T cell receptor beta chain was determined in a study of beta chain features in type 1 diabetes. Study results and limitations: Among all four CD4+ subsets, Type 1 diabetes patients had TCRB CDR3s that were moderately but significantly shorter.

This clone was observed a few times. Its antigen remains unknown. Every isolated RNA sample was fully reverse transcribed, so sequencing captured expressed TCRB transcripts. Assay used: immunoSEQ multiplex PCR; TCRdb lists only in-frame clones, some missing. The table has approximately 130,000 clones, 15% to 20% seen once; the top ten hold around 2.7%. Blood was collected once per donor into heparin, averaging about 120 mL. Trimming shortened V by 3 bases and J by 7 bases, and 15 bases separated the two germline ends. This CDR3 has 15 residues. Germline V CDR1 and CDR2: KGHSH, LQKENI. The chain is built from TRBV18 and TRBJ1-4, with D possibly being TRBD1 (6 bases). The clonotype comes from a man younger than 35 with type 1 diabetes. Source material: central memory CD4+ T cells from blood. CDR3 in amino acids: CASSPLQGSGEKLFF. CDR3 sequence (DNA): TGTGCCAGCTCACCGCTACAGGGTAGCGGTGAAAAACTGTTTTTT. Using reference TRBV18 and TRBJ1-4 for the parts outside the CDR3, the full variable domain is NAGVMQNPRHLVRRRGQEARLRCSPMKGHSHVYWYRQLPEEGLKFMVYLQKENIIDESGMPKERFSAEFPKEGPSILRIQQVVRGDSAAYFCASSPLQGSGEKLFFGSGTQLSVL.